What follows describes a single T cell receptor beta chain. The protocol was immunoSEQ multiplex PCR, while the TCRdb copy is restricted to in-frame clones and leaves out a portion. In the table there are tens of thousands of clones, roughly 91% of which are singletons. This record comes from a study of T cells after somatic rescue of genetic block. Trimming cost V 7 bases and J 4 bases, with 13 bases left between them. The germline CDR1 and CDR2 sequences are SGHTA and FQGNSA. The CDR3 sequence is 13 residues long. This sequence originates from a man aged 25-45 years. Source material: peripheral blood mononuclear cells (PBMCs). The genes are TRBV7-2 and TRBJ2-5; D unresolved. The CDR3 loop reads CASTPRWGETQYF. The CDR3 DNA is TGTGCCAGCACACCCCGGTGGGGAGAGACCCAGTACTTC.